A single T cell receptor (beta chain) is shown here with its context. Its antigen remains unidentified. No much larger clonotype is one base removed from it; base qualities were not supplied. TCRbeta CDR3 regions were amplified from genomic DNA by means of the immunoSEQ Assay, a bias-controlled multiplex PCR. The study's own analysis went as follows. The number of nucleated cells in each sample was estimated by amplification of reference gene primers within the assay. Sequence reads were collapsed and filtered to measure the absolute abundance of every unique TCRbeta CDR3 rearrangement. Productive Simpson clonality was computed per sample as the square root of Simpson's diversity index over productive rearrangements. Entries here come from immuneACCESS through TCRdb and include only in-frame sequences with V and J called. Some clones fail to appear in such tables; in the studies checked, an unresolved V gene covers under half of the shortfall, and the cause of the remainder is unknown. That table supplies the V and J calls and clone size; D and trimming were determined from the DNA. This sample is represented by 96,000 or so clones; more than 90% of them were singletons. Jointly, the top ten make up 1.7% of the sample.

Taken from the germline V gene, the CDR1 and CDR2 loops are KGHSH and LQKENI. Taken from cysteine to phenylalanine, the CDR3 has 17 residues. Only the CDR3 portion is preserved as DNA: 51 bases, with reading frame beginning at the first base. The germline V and J ends show losses of 1 base and 3 bases respectively, and no gene match explains 8 bases of the junction. These data belong to a study of blood T cell repertoires in COVID-19 (dated by TCRdb to between 2020 and 2021). Regarding the study in general: The collaborator samples originated in the United States, Italy and Spain and spanned the acute and convalescent phases of COVID-19. The sample metadata nearly always contained a de-identified subject ID, COVID-19 status, age in years and sex. The repertoires were released in a freely available public database meant as a resource for research on the immune response to SARS-CoV-2. The material from the prospective study consisted of cDNA or gDNA derived from T cells, B-cell-depleted T cells, or PBMCs. Subjects who had been exposed to COVID-19, were actively infected with it, or had recovered from it provided the deeply sampled blood TCRbeta repertoires that made up the dataset. The samples were drawn from two sources: the first 160 participants of the ongoing ImmuneRACE study, and 1,200 or so subjects contributed by 6 global collaborators. Where available, HLA class I and class II types were obtained from metadata supplied by the sample provider rather than from assay-based typing.

Points the paper makes about the study in general: How much clinical and demographic metadata was included differed by source and by participant, and the metadata was provided uncurated.

Each collaborating institution followed its own protocols to collect whole blood in K2EDTA tubes. For TCRbeta analysis, collaborators shipped samples as frozen whole blood, isolated PBMCs, or DNA extracted from either of those sample types. Sequenced sample: peripheral blood. This receptor was obtained from a man aged 55 to 70 with acute or convalescent COVID-19. This chain joins TRBV18 to TRBJ2-7; the junction holds 11 bases that match TRBD2. CDR3 sequence: CASSPLDSLAGGYEQYF. The nucleotide sequence is TGTGCCAGCTCACCACTTGATAGCCTAGCGGGAGGCTACGAGCAGTACTTC. With all but the CDR3 taken from the reference TRBV18 and TRBJ2-7 genes, the full variable domain is: NAGVMQNPRHLVRRRGQEARLRCSPMKGHSHVYWYRQLPEEGLKFMVYLQKENIIDESGMPKERFSAEFPKEGPSILRIQQVVRGDSAAYFCASSPLDSLAGGYEQYFGPGTRLTVT.